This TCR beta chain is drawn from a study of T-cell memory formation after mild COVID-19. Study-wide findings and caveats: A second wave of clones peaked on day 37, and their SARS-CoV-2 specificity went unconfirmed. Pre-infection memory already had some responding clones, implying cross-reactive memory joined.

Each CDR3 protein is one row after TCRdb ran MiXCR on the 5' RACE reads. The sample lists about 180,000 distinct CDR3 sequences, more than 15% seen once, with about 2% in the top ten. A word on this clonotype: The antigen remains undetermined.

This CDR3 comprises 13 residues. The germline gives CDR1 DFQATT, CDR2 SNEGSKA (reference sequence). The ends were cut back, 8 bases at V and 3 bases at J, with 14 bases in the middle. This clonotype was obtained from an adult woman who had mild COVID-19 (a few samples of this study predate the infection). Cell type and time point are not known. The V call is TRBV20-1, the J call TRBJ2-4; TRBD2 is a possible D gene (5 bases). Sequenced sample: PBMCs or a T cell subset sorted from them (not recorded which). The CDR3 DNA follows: TGCAGTACTCTCGAGGGCTACAAAAACATTCAGTACTTC. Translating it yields CSTLEGYKNIQYF.